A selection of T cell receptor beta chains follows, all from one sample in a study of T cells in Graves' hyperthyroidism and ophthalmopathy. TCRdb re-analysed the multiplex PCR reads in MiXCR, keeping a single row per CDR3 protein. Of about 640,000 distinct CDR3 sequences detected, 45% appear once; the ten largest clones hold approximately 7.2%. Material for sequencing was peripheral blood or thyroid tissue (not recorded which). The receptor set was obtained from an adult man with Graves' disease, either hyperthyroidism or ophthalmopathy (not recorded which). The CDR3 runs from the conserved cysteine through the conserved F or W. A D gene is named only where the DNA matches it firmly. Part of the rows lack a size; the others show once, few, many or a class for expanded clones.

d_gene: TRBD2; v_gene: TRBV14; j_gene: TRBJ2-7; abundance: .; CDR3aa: CASAGGTSGGNEQYF; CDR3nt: TGTGCCAGCGCCGGAGGGACTAGCGGGGGGAACGAGCAGTACTTC
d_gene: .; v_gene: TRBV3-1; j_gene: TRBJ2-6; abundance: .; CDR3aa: CASSQPPGLGANVLTF; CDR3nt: TGTGCCAGCAGCCAACCTCCGGGTCTAGGGGCCAACGTCCTGACTTTC
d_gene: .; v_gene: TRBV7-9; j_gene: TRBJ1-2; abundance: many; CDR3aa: CASSLDRPLGYTF; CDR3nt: TGTGCCAGCAGCTTAGACAGGCCCCTGGGCTACACCTTC
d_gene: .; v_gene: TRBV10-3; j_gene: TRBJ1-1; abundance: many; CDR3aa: CAISDRGVGNTEAFF; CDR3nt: TGTGCCATCAGTGACAGGGGTGTGGGGAACACTGAAGCTTTCTTT
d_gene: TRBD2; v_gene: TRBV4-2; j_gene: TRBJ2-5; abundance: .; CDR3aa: CASSQEGLGGGNQETQYF; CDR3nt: TGTGCCAGCAGCCAAGAGGGGCTGGGCGGGGGGAACCAAGAGACCCAGTACTTC
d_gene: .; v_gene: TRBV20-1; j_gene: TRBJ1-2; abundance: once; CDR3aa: CSARDGGRNTF; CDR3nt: TGCAGTGCTAGAGACGGGGGGAGAAACACCTTC
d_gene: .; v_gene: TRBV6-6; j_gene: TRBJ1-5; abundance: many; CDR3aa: CASGSNQPQHF; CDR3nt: TGTGCCAGCGGAAGCAATCAGCCCCAGCATTTT
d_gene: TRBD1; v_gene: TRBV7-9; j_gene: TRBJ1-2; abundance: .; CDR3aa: CASSTLGIGGGYTF; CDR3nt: TGTGCCAGCAGCACTCTCGGTATAGGGGGCGGCTACACCTTC
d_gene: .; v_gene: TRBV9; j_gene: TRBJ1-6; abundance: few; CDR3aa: CASSVFSGAQINSPLHF; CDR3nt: TGTGCCAGCAGCGTATTTTCAGGGGCGCAGATTAATTCACCCCTCCACTTT
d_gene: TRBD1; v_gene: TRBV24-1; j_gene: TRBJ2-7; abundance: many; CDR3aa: CATSAMTGSGEQYF; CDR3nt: TGTGCCACCAGTGCGATGACAGGGTCTGGGGAGCAGTACTTC
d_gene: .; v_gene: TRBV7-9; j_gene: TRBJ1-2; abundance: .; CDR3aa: CASSLGPQGSDGYTF; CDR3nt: TGTGCCAGCAGCTTAGGCCCCCAGGGGTCGGATGGCTACACCTTC
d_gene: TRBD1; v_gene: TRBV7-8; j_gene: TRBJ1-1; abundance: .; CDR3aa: CASSARTGGDTEAFF; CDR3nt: TGTGCCAGCAGCGCCAGGACAGGGGGGGACACTGAAGCTTTCTTT
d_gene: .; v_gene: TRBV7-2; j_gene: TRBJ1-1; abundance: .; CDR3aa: CASSETGRVFF; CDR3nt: TGTGCCAGCAGTGAAACAGGGCGAGTTTTCTTT